Sequencing of this TCR beta chain was carried out in a study of regulatory T cells in long-lasting Graves disease. Arm-PCR of CDR3 regions and iRepertoire HTBI primers were used to build TCR beta libraries. TCRdb called the multiplex PCR reads again in MiXCR, with one record for every CDR3 protein. The sample has 450,000 or so distinct CDR3 sequences; 22% are singletons. In this sample, this clonotype turned up a few times. What it recognizes is unknown. This CDR3 is 15 amino acids long. Trimming stripped 5 bases from V and 1 base from J, with 15 bases between. Germline V gene sequence: CDR1 SGHTA, CDR2 FQGTGA. Regarding the study as a whole: In persistent patients, shared public clonotypes (around 2,600) outnumbered those in new patients (about 970). Favoring TRBV28, TRBJ1-2 and TRBJ2-5 was a feature seen in persistent disease. Patients whose Graves' disease persisted exhibited lower TCR diversity than those newly diagnosed.

Time point here: persistent/refractory GD, antithyroid drugs over 5 years with positive TRAb. From PBMCs, RNA was extracted and then used to make the TCR library. This TCR derives from a female donor with Graves disease. The chain couples TRBV7-3 to TRBJ2-7; TRBD2 is a possible D gene (5 bases). Sequenced here: peripheral blood mononuclear cells (PBMCs), sampled when the disease was refractory, from a patient treated with antithyroid drugs. As DNA, the CDR3 is TGTGCCAGCAGCGGGAGAGGACTGGGATCCTACGAGCAGTACTTC. Translated, it gives CASSGRGLGSYEQYF.